This T cell receptor (beta chain) was sequenced in a study of shared clonotypes between healthy human individuals. About the study: Aged 18 to 49, the donors were a couple of women and three men. Donors had three CD4 naive, three CD4 memory, two CD8 naive and one CD8 memory plate apiece.

Only one count was recorded for this clone. Deep-level assay runs were performed. For sorted subsets, 150 to 200 ng DNA per replicate equaled approximately 30,000 T cell genomes. TCRdb's table, derived via immunoSEQ multiplex PCR, lists solely in-frame clones and lacks some. The sample includes more than 550,000 clones, about 90% of them seen just once. This CDR3 has 17 amino acids. Germline lookup yields CDR1 MGHRA and CDR2 YSYEKL. Trimming pared 3 bases from V and 5 bases from J, leaving 23 bases between. Sample: memory CD8+ T cells from PBMCs. The subset is: CD45RO+ cells pooled with CCR7-negative TemRA cells. The chain links TRBV4-1 to TRBJ2-7, with D possibly TRBD2 on 6 matching bases. This receptor was obtained from a man between 18 and 35 years old in good health. Some clones in this sample may be carry-over from other donors' samples. DNA for the CDR3: TGCGCCAGCAGCCACCCGAGGCGGGATAGTTCCCCCCACGAGCAGTACTTC. Translation gives CASSHPRRDSSPHEQYF.